This T cell receptor beta chain was sequenced in a study of T cell responses to AZD1222 COVID-19 vaccine. Repertoires were generated with immunoSEQ multiplex PCR, while TCRdb's copy carries only in-frame clones and drops some. Of roughly 150,000 clones listed, approximately 90% are singletons. The CDR3 runs 12 residues. Deletions cut 1 base from V and 10 bases from J, with 11 bases between. CDR1 and CDR2 (germline): GTSNPN, SVGIG (reference sequence). The rearrangement links TRBV30 to TRBJ2-1; D is perhaps TRBD2 (5 bases). The sample was peripheral blood, taken 28 days after the second AZD1222 dose. This sequence originates from an adult who received the AZD1222 COVID-19 vaccine. As DNA, the CDR3 is TGTGCCTGGAGTGCCCTAGCACACGAGCAGTTCTTC. It translates to CAWSALAHEQFF.